A selection of T cell receptor beta chains follows, all from one sample in a study of T cell repertoires in cytomegalovirus infection. Antigens for these TCRs are unknown. TCRdb fed the reads into MiXCR, producing one record per CDR3 protein. This table holds about 770,000 distinct CDR3 sequences, about 27% found once. The sample was cultured CD8+ T cells from PBMCs, taken from culture after CMV antigen stimulation. These receptors all stem from a human donor in good health (CMV status not recorded). Some clones in this sample may be carry-over from other donors' samples. Both conserved end residues are part of each CDR3. D genes are given only for firm matches. For some rows the clone size is stated as once, few or many, or as a class when expanded; others skip it.

cdr3_nt cdr3_aa j_call v_call d_call clone_size
TGTGCCAGCAGTTTCCCTCCCTTCGGACTAGCATCCACAGATACGCAGTATTTT CASSFPPFGLASTDTQYF TRBJ2-3 TRBV28 TRBD2 few
TGTGCCAGCAAGAGAGTAGTGGGCAATGAGCAGTTCTTC CASKRVVGNEQFF TRBJ2-1 TRBV12-3/TRBV12-4 . .
TGCAGTGCCCGAGGGGGAGGGAACACTGAAGCTTTCTTT CSARGGGNTEAFF TRBJ1-1 TRBV20-1 . .
TGTGCCAGCAGCGCTCACTACAATGAGCAGTTCTTC CASSAHYNEQFF TRBJ2-1 TRBV7-9 . many
TGTGCCAGCAGCCCTCGAGATAGCGCCAACTATGGCTACACCTTC CASSPRDSANYGYTF TRBJ1-2 TRBV9 . .
TGTGCCAGCAGCGCGACAGTCTACGAGCAGTACTTC CASSATVYEQYF TRBJ2-7 TRBV7-9 . .
TGTGCCAGCAGCCCCGAGTGGACAGGGGTGGAGACCCAGTACTTC CASSPEWTGVETQYF TRBJ2-5 TRBV6-5 TRBD1 few
TGTGCCAGCAGTGGGTTTGGGGGCACTGAAGCTTTCTTT CASSGFGGTEAFF TRBJ1-1 TRBV2 . .
TGCGCCAGCAGCCGTGGACTAGCGGGGGGCGGCGGCACAGATACGCAGTATTTT CASSRGLAGGGGTDTQYF TRBJ2-3 TRBV5-1 TRBD2 few
TGTGCCAACAATTCATACACAGGGGGCTTCTCTGGAAACACCATATATTTT CANNSYTGGFSGNTIYF TRBJ1-3 TRBV28 TRBD1 .
TGTGCCACCCTGCCAGAGGTTTTCTCCTACGAGCAGTACTTC CATLPEVFSYEQYF TRBJ2-7 TRBV10-3 . few
TGTGCCAGCAGCCCAGGGACAGGATTTGCGAGCAATCAGCCCCAGCATTTT CASSPGTGFASNQPQHF TRBJ1-5 TRBV6-1 TRBD1 few
TGTGCCAGCAGTCCCCATCACAGGGAGCCCCAGCATTTT CASSPHHREPQHF TRBJ1-5 TRBV6-2/TRBV6-3 . .
TGTGCCATCAGTGGGTACGAGACTTATTCTGGAAACACCATATATTTT CAISGYETYSGNTIYF TRBJ1-3 TRBV10-3 . few
TGTGCCAGCAGTTTATGGGACGGGGAGCCCCACGAGCAGTACTTC CASSLWDGEPHEQYF TRBJ2-7 TRBV27 . .
TGTGCCAGCAGCTTGGAAGCTATGAACACTGAAGCTTTCTTT CASSLEAMNTEAFF TRBJ1-1 TRBV5-6 . few
TGCAGTGCTAGAGATTGGGGGAAAGAGACCCAGTACTTC CSARDWGKETQYF TRBJ2-5 TRBV20-1 . .
TGTGCCAGCAGTGCAGGACTAGCGGGCACCCAAGAGACCCAGTACTTC CASSAGLAGTQETQYF TRBJ2-5 TRBV12-3/TRBV12-4 TRBD2 .
TGTGCCAGCAGTGAATTCGGGGGTGACTACGAGCAGTACTTC CASSEFGGDYEQYF TRBJ2-7 TRBV6-1 . .
TGTGCCAGCAGCCCAAACCTAAATGAGCAGTTCTTC CASSPNLNEQFF TRBJ2-1 TRBV6-5 . few
TGTGCCAGCAGCTTGGCGGTCACCACTCAAGAGACCCAGTACTTC CASSLAVTTQETQYF TRBJ2-5 TRBV5-6 . few
TGTGCCAGCAGTTCGACGAAGTACACTGAAGCTTTCTTT CASSSTKYTEAFF TRBJ1-1 TRBV5-5 . .
TGTGCCAGCAGCGAGATTCGGAATCGCTATGGCTACACCTTC CASSEIRNRYGYTF TRBJ1-2 TRBV5-6 . .
TGTGCCAGCCAAGACGTGGGACAGGCCTCCAATCAGCCCCAGCATTTT CASQDVGQASNQPQHF TRBJ1-5 TRBV7-9 TRBD1 few
TGTGCCAGCAGCTTCCTGACAGGGGCGAACTATGGCTACACCTTC CASSFLTGANYGYTF TRBJ1-2 TRBV7-2 TRBD1 many
TGTGCCAGCAGTTCCGCCGGGACAGGGGAAAACTATGGCTACACCTTC CASSSAGTGENYGYTF TRBJ1-2 TRBV6-5 TRBD1 once
TGCGCCAGCAGCCAAGATCGCGGGCCCGTCTATGGCTACACCTTC CASSQDRGPVYGYTF TRBJ1-2 TRBV4-3 . .
TGTGCCAGCAGCGCTATCGGGACAGGGGGCCCGTACCAAGAGACCCAGTACTTC CASSAIGTGGPYQETQYF TRBJ2-5 TRBV7-9 TRBD1 few
TGTGCCAGCAGCTCCTCTACAGGGGGCTGGGGCTACACCTTC CASSSSTGGWGYTF TRBJ1-2 TRBV7-9 TRBD1 few
TGTGCCAGCAGCAGGACACCATATCTTGCCGGGGAGCTGTTTTTT CASSRTPYLAGELFF TRBJ2-2 TRBV7-8 . many
TGTGCCAGCAGTTCGTGGCCAGAAGATCAGCCCCAGCATTTT CASSSWPEDQPQHF TRBJ1-5 TRBV6-5 . .
TGTGCCAGCAGTTTAAGGGTTGCGCATCTCGGGGACTATGGCTACACCTTC CASSLRVAHLGDYGYTF TRBJ1-2 TRBV27 . .
TGTGCCAGCAGTCTACAGGGGGCGGACGGCTACACCTTC CASSLQGADGYTF TRBJ1-2 TRBV6-6 TRBD1 .
TGCAGCGTGGGCAGGGTACCTTCCTACGAGCAGTACTTC CSVGRVPSYEQYF TRBJ2-7 TRBV29-1 . once
TGCAGTGCTAGAGGTGGTCGGCAGGGAGACCCAGATACGCAGTATTTT CSARGGRQGDPDTQYF TRBJ2-3 TRBV20-1 . .
TGTGCCAGCAGTTTAGGGGGCCCTCCCGGGGAGCTGTTTTTT CASSLGGPPGELFF TRBJ2-2 TRBV27 . once
TGTGCCAGCAGCTCGGACTTGAGCTCCTACGAGCAGTACTTC CASSSDLSSYEQYF TRBJ2-7 TRBV7-6 . many